The clone carrying this T cell receptor (beta chain) has a handful of counts. The antigen is unknown. The data were obtained in a study of beta chain features in type 1 diabetes. Study overall: Cell yields, age and gender were similar between patients and healthy donors.

Study-wide findings and caveats: PCR might show a preference for shorter templates, equally across patients and controls. TCRB CDR3s were moderately but significantly shorter in Type 1 diabetes patients in all four CD4+ subsets.

Every isolated RNA sample was fully reverse transcribed, so sequencing captured expressed TCRB transcripts. Sequenced by immunoSEQ multiplex PCR; TCRdb stores in-frame clones only, minus some. The data show 640,000 or so clones, about an eighth seen once. The CDR3 totals 17 residues. Germline assignment: CDR1 KGHSH and CDR2 LQKENI. V was clipped by 1 base and J by 7 bases; unmatched bases: 11. This rearrangement joins TRBV18 to TRBJ2-1; 9 nucleotides line up with TRBD2. Specimen: naive CD4+ T cells from blood. This TCR was recovered from a man younger than 35 with type 1 diabetes. CDR3 DNA: TGTGCCAGCTCACCACGATTGGCGGGGGGGCATGATAATGAGCAGTTCTTC. It encodes CASSPRLAGGHDNEQFF. Full variable domain (rest looked up from reference TRBV18 and TRBJ2-1): NAGVMQNPRHLVRRRGQEARLRCSPMKGHSHVYWYRQLPEEGLKFMVYLQKENIIDESGMPKERFSAEFPKEGPSILRIQQVVRGDSAAYFCASSPRLAGGHDNEQFFGPGTRLTVL.